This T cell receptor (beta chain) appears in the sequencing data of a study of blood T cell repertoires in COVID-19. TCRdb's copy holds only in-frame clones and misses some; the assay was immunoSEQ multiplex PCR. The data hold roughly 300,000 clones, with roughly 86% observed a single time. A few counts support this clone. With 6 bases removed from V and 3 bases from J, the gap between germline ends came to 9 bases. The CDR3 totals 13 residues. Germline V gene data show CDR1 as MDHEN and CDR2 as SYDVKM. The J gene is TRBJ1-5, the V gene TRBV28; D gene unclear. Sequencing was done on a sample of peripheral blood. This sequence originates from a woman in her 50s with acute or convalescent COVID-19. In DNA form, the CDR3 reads TGTGCCAGCAGGGGCGGGCCCAATCAGCCCCAGCATTTT. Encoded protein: CASRGGPNQPQHF.